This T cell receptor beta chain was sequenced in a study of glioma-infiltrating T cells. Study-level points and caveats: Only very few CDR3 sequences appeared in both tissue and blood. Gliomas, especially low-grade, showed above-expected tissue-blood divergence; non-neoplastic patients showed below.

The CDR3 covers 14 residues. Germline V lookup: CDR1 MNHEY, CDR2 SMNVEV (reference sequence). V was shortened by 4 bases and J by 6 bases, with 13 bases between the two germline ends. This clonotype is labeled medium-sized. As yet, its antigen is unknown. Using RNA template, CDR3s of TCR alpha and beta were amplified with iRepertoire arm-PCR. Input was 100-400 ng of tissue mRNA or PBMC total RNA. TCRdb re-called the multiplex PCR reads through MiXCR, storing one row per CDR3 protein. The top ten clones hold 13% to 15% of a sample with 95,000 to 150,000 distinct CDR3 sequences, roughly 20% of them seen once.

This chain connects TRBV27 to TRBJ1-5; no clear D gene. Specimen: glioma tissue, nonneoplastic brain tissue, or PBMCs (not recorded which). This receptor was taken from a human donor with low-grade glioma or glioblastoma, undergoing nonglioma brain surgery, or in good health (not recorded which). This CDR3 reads CASSYGVSGQPQHF. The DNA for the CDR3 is TGTGCCAGCAGTTATGGGGTATCAGGTCAGCCCCAGCATTTT.